This T cell receptor beta chain was recorded in a study of blood T cell repertoires in COVID-19. Here immunoSEQ multiplex PCR was the method, and the copy in TCRdb shows in-frame clones only, minus some. Among some 400,000 clones listed, 75% to 90% were seen once. J gave up 4 bases and V 5 bases, and 4 bases lay outside the gene matches. Germline-derived CDR1 and CDR2 are MNHEY and SMNVEV (reference sequence). The CDR3 spans 16 residues. The sample consisted of PBMCs or T cells enriched from blood (not recorded which). The receptor was derived from a man aged 30 to 45 who had recovered from COVID-19. The genes are TRBV27 and TRBJ2-3; TRBD2 matches 15 bases. CDR3 region: CASSRGLAGGADTQYF. DNA for the CDR3: TGTGCCAGCAGTCGGGGACTAGCGGGAGGTGCAGATACGCAGTATTTT.